This record looks at one TCR beta chain sequence and its context. Its target is unknown. With 2 bases removed from V and 7 bases from J, the gap between germline ends came to 12 bases. This CDR3 region has 13 residues. Per germline, CDR1 SGHRS and CDR2 YFSETQ. The protocol was immunoSEQ multiplex PCR, while the TCRdb copy is restricted to in-frame clones and leaves out a portion. The table has some 150,000 clones, around nine tenths seen once; the top ten hold approximately 6.6%. The entry originates in a study of T cell responses to AZD1222 COVID-19 vaccine. Whole-study findings and limits: Nearly half of spike-specific TCRs reportedly target unmutated variant regions.

This receptor was identified in an adult who had recovered from COVID-19. The chain has TRBV5-1 and TRBJ1-1; D is undetermined. The sequencing used peripheral blood, collected after recovery from COVID-19. The CDR3 DNA reads as TGCGCCAGCAGCTTAGTAAGGGATGGTGAAGCTTTCTTT. Protein: CASSLVRDGEAFF.